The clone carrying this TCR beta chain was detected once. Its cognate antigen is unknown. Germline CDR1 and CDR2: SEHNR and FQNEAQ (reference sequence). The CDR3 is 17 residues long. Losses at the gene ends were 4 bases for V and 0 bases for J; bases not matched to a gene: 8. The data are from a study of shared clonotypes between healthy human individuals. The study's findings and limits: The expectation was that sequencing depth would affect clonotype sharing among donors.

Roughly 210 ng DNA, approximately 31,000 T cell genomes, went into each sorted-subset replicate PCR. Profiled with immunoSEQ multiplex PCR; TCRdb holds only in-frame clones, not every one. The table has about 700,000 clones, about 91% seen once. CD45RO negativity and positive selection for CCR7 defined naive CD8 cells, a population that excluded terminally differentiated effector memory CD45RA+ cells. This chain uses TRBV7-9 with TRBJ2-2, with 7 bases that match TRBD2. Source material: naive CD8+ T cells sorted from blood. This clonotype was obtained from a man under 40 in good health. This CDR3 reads CASSYPRAGANTGELFF. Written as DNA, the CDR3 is TGTGCCAGCAGCTATCCGAGGGCGGGAGCGAACACCGGGGAGCTGTTTTTT. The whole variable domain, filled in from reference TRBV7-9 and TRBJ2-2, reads DTGVSQNPRHKITKRGQNVTFRCDPISEHNRLYWYRQTLGQGPEFLTYFQNEAQLEKSRLLSDRFSAERPKGSFSTLEIQRTEQGDSAMYLCASSYPRAGANTGELFFGEGSRLTVL.